This T cell receptor beta chain was recorded in a study of blood T cell repertoires in COVID-19. Sequenced by immunoSEQ multiplex PCR; TCRdb stores in-frame clones only, minus some. Counted here are some 93,000 clones, about 85% occurring once; the ten biggest clones make up 3.5% to 4.5%. The CDR3 extends over 14 amino acids. Germline CDR1 MNHEY, CDR2 SMNVEV (reference sequence). J gave up 11 bases and V 7 bases, and 10 bases lay outside the gene matches. V gene TRBV27 combines with J gene TRBJ2-4; 11 nucleotides align to TRBD2. Material: peripheral blood. The TCR was taken from a man between 60 and 75 years old with acute or convalescent COVID-19. The CDR3 region is CASTSTGLAGVQYF. DNA for the CDR3: TGTGCCAGCACCTCAACCGGACTAGCGGGCGTTCAGTACTTC.